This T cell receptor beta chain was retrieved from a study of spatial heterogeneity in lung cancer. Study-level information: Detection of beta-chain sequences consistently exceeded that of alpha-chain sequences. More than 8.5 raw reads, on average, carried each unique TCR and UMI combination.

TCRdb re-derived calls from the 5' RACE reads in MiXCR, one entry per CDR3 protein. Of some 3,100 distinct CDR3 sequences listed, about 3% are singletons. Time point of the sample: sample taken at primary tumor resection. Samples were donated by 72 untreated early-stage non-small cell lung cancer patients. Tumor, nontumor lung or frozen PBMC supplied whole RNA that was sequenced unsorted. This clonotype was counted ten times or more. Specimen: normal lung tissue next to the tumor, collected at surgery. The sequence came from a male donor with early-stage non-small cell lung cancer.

CDR3 in DNA: TGTGCCAGCACCTCGGACCGGGTCGGAGAGCAGTACTTC. Protein: CASTSDRVGEQYF. The chain carries TRBV6-1 and TRBJ2-7, with no clear D. CDR1 is MNHNS, CDR2 SASEGT, per germline. There are 13 residues in the CDR3. V was clipped by 7 bases and J by 7 bases, with 17 bases between them.